This TCR beta chain was profiled in a study of cytomegalovirus exposure and HLA in healthy donors. Study-level background: HLA-typed donors were the source of roughly 80 million unique TCRs held in an early data release. General observations from the study: Later on, an analysis found that several of the most significant clusters appeared to be linked to common viral pathogens, which included parvovirus B19. A missense variant in DCLRE1C was later tied to TCR beta V- and J-gene trimming. Whilst most TCR sequences proved rare, a subset of public TCRs occurred across many donors.

With regard to this clone: No antigen is known for it.

The CDR3 runs to 14 residues. The germline V gene has CDR1 ENHRY and CDR2 SYGVKD. After removal of 0 bases from V and 11 bases from J, the junction contained 9 bases not matched to a gene. In the PCR, 60 Vbeta and 13 Jbeta primers were used. The repertoire was sequenced with immunoSEQ multiplex PCR; TCRdb's copy has only in-frame clones and lacks some. The sample includes roughly 34,000 clones. This sequence was found in a man aged 40-50 years in good health and CMV-seronegative. The V gene is TRBV10-3, the J gene TRBJ2-7, with 8 bases aligning to TRBD2. Sequencing was done on a sample of PBMCs. DNA of the CDR3: TGTGCCATCAGTGAGTCGTCGATAGCGGGGAGAAAGTACTTC. Residues: CAISESSIAGRKYF.